The clone carrying this TCR beta chain was recorded at least ten times. Its antigen is not known. Library construction involved attaching unique molecular identifiers to individual cDNA molecules, which allowed quantitative, reproducible TCR counting. TCRdb re-derived calls from the RACE reads in MiXCR, one entry per CDR3 protein. The sample consists of fewer than 90,000 distinct CDR3 sequences, 6.5% to 8.5% of them appearing once. This sample stems from a study of human T cells and chemical hapten exposure. Turning to the study itself: Sensitization was performed using 2% DPC on a roughly 2 cm by roughly 2 cm upper inner arm skin site. Chiefly women, the patients showed alopecia areata, totalis or universalis.

Study-level findings and limits: Expanded TCRs made up significantly more big CDR3 similarity clusters than controls did.

Per the germline V gene, CDR1 is MNHEY and CDR2 is SVGAGI. The ends lost 7 bases at V and 1 base at J; junction bases unmatched: 8. This CDR3 is 16 amino acids long. Time point denoted: patch test 2, 6 weeks after DPC sensitization. Stated treatment: therapeutic diphenylcyclopropenone sensitization with weekly scalp DPC. V gene TRBV6-5 combines with J gene TRBJ2-3, with 10 bases matching TRBD2. The sequence derives from a woman under 40 with alopecia areata. Some clones in this sample may be carry-over from other donors' samples. The sample in question was whole blood, obtained in connection with sensitization to the hapten diphenylcyclopropenone (DPC). CDR3 protein: CASTLTLAGGTDTQYF. The CDR3 DNA reads TGTGCCAGCACCTTAACCCTAGCGGGAGGCACAGATACGCAGTATTTT.